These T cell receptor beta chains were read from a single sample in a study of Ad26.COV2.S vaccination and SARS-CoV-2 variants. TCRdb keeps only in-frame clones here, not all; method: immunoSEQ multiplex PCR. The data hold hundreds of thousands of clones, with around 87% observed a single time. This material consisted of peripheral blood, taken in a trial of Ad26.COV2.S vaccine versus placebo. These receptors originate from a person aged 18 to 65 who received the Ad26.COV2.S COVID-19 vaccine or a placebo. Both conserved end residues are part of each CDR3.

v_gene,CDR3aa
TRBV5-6,CASSQWVQGVEAFF
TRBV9,CASSPGLAVSSYEQYF
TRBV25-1,CASSDSLGSNQPQHF
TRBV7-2,CASSWSSGHNEQFF
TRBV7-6,CASSLGGQGGYTF
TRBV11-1,CASSLERTGELFF
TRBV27,CASSLGGVAYNSPLHF
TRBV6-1,CASSEARGLRSSYEQYF
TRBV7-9,CASSLDSYGMNTEAFF
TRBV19,CASSPWREETQYF
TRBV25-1,CASSAGFGNTIYF
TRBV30,CAWGGLAKNIQYF
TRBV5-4,CASSLSGDYGYTF
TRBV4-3,CASSQDWTGNYEQYF
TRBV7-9,CASSEDGYSGNTIYF
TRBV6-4,CASSDSPAGLTPYGYTF
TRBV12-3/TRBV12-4,CASTSGFALHF
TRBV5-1,CASSIGETQYF
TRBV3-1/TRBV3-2,CASSRLGGAAEQYF
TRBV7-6,CASSLSVAGVSADTQYF
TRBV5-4,CASSKGLENIQYF
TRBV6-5,CASSYQGDVTEAFF
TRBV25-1,CASSEGAAVYEQYF
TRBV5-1,CASSLTPGGSYEQYF
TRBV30,CAWSGRARGTEAFF
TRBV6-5,CASRPGFFIGQYF
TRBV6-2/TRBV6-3,CASSYSGTGSDGYTF
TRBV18,CASSSGESGPYGYTF
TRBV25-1,CASSRDRGGYTF
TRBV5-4,CASSSQRGSTDTQYF
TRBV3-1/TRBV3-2,CASSRVGRAYNEQFF
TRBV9,CASSVEAGEDTQYF
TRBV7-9,CASSLRAPGEQYF
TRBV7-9,CASSPPDWATNEKLFF
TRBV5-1,CASSLAKNTEAFF
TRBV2,CASSQTRQGRETQYF
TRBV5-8,CASSLLSSYNSPLHF
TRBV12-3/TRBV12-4,CASSLGGISPLHF
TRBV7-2,CASSLAAPANTGELFF
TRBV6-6,CASSYSRDRGDEQYF
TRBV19,CASSTDRRGNEKLFF